The 15 T cell receptor beta chains listed next were all sequenced from one sample in a study of blood T cell repertoires in COVID-19. Method: immunoSEQ multiplex PCR; TCRdb's copy keeps in-frame clones and lacks some. Seen here are about 250,000 clones, around 90% observed once, and the top ten hold about 1.3%. The sample was peripheral blood. These receptors came from a man older than 75 with acute or convalescent COVID-19.

For this clone: The same CDR3 also results from other DNA sequences found in this sample. The chain links TRBV18 to TRBJ2-1, with D possibly TRBD2 on 6 matching bases. Germline assignment: CDR1 KGHSH and CDR2 LQKENI. The germline V and J ends were trimmed by 2 bases and 6 bases, with 8 bases remaining between them. This CDR3 has 13 amino acids. CDR3 sequence: CASSPGLSNEQFF. The DNA for the CDR3 is TGTGCCAGCTCACCAGGACTATCCAATGAGCAGTTCTTC.

V usage is TRBV3-1 (or the pseudogene TRBV3-2) and J usage is TRBJ2-3; D unclear. Trimming stripped 1 base from V and 0 bases from J, with 8 bases between. The CDR3 is 15 amino acids. The germline gives CDR1 LGHDT, CDR2 YNNKEL (reference sequence). CDR3: CASSQAVLSTDTQYF. The CDR3 DNA sequence: TGTGCCAGCAGCCAAGCTGTCCTGAGCACAGATACGCAGTATTTT.

This clone was observed once. The V call is TRBV7-2, the J call TRBJ1-6; D gene uncertain. CDR3 length: 12 residues. The V and J ends lost 6 bases and 6 bases respectively, with 6 bases between them. The germline gives CDR1 SGHTA, CDR2 FQGNSA. This CDR3 reads CASRLTNSPLHF. CDR3 bases: TGTGCCAGCAGACTCACTAATTCACCCCTCCACTTT.

The chain recombines TRBV6-2 or TRBV6-3 with TRBJ2-4; a weak D match, TRBD2 (6 bases). Trimming took 2 bases from V and 4 from J, leaving 9 bases between them. Germline CDR1 and CDR2: MNHEY and SVGEGT. This CDR3 contains 14 residues. DNA for the CDR3: TGTGCCAGCAGTTACGGCGGGGATAAAAACATTCAGTACTTC. It codes for CASSYGGDKNIQYF.

The V gene is TRBV5-1, the J gene TRBJ2-1, with D possibly being TRBD1 (6 bases). V lost 0 bases and J 7 bases, leaving 14 bases between the germline ends. CDR3 length: 15 amino acids. Germline loops: CDR1 SGHRS, CDR2 YFSETQ. Here the CDR3 reads CASSLVPGEWNEQFF. CDR3 sequence (DNA): TGCGCCAGCAGCTTGGTACCAGGGGAGTGGAATGAGCAGTTCTTC. The whole variable domain, filled in from reference TRBV5-1 and TRBJ2-1, reads KAGVTQTPRYLIKTRGQQVTLSCSPISGHRSVSWYQQTPGQGLQFLFEYFSETQRNKGNFPGRFSGRQFSNSRSEMNVSTLELGDSALYLCASSLVPGEWNEQFFGPGTRLTVL.

The J gene is TRBJ2-7, the V gene TRBV28; D perhaps matches TRBD1 (5 bases). V was pared by 6 bases and J by 5 bases, with 17 bases between. The CDR3 runs to 14 residues. The V gene's germline CDR1 is MDHEN and CDR2 SYDVKM. In DNA, the CDR3 is TGTGCCAGCAGGGCCTTTCGGGTGGGGCACGAGCAGTACTTC. Protein product: CASRAFRVGHEQYF.

This rearrangement joins TRBV5-1 to TRBJ2-2; the D gene is possibly TRBD2 (7 bases). Trimming cost V 4 bases and J 0 bases, with 10 bases left between them. Germline values: CDR1 SGHRS, CDR2 YFSETQ. There are 15 residues in the CDR3. The CDR3 bases are TGCGCCAGCAGCCCGGGGGGCGCGAACACCGGGGAGCTGTTTTTT. Encoded protein: CASSPGGANTGELFF.

This CDR3 is CASSLGGAGQPQHF. CDR3 sequence (DNA): TGTGCCAGCAGCTTAGGGGGGGCTGGGCAGCCCCAGCATTTT. The chain joins TRBV5-4 to TRBJ1-5, with D possibly being TRBD1 (6 bases). V was trimmed by 2 bases and J by 7 bases, leaving 13 bases between them. The length of the CDR3 is 14 residues. Germline CDR1 SGHNT, CDR2 YYREEE (reference sequence). Using reference TRBV5-4 and TRBJ1-5 for the parts outside the CDR3, the full variable domain is ETGVTQSPTHLIKTRGQQVTLRCSSQSGHNTVSWYQQALGQGPQFIFQYYREEENGRGNFPPRFSGLQFPNYSSELNVNALELDDSALYLCASSLGGAGQPQHFGDGTRLSIL.

The J gene is TRBJ2-1, the V gene TRBV4-1; 13 bases map to TRBD2. V lost 5 bases and J lost 2; bases outside the gene matches: 3. Looked up from germline, CDR1 is MGHRA and CDR2 is YSYEKL. The CDR3 has 16 residues. CDR3 sequence: CASSSGTSGTYNEQFF. CDR3 coding DNA: TGCGCCAGCAGCTCCGGGACTAGCGGGACCTACAATGAGCAGTTCTTC.

This clone was seen more than once but under ten times. The CDR3: CASSEQGLDEKLFF. The DNA for the CDR3 is TGTGCCAGCAGTGAACAGGGTTTGGATGAAAAACTGTTTTTT. V and J are TRBV6-1 and TRBJ1-4; possibly TRBD1 for D (5 bases). The CDR3 is made up of 14 amino acids. Trimming left V 2 bases short and J 6 bases short, with 10 bases between. From germline, CDR1 is MNHNS and CDR2 SASEGT.

This rearrangement joins TRBV5-5 to TRBJ2-5, with D unclear. Per the germline V gene, CDR1 is SGHKS and CDR2 is YYEKEE (reference sequence). V dropped 0 bases and J dropped 0 bases, with 12 bases sitting between them. This CDR3 is built from 16 residues. CDR3 protein: CASSLETNTYQETQYF. In DNA form, the CDR3 reads TGTGCCAGCAGCTTGGAAACCAATACATACCAAGAGACCCAGTACTTC.

As to this clone: This specimen includes other DNA sequences encoding the same CDR3. The CDR3 DNA reads as TGTGCCAGCAGTCCCCGGGCAGGGGGGAACACCGGGGAGCTGTTTTTT. It translates to CASSPRAGGNTGELFF. This chain connects TRBV7-2 to TRBJ2-2, with TRBD1 matching over 7 bases. The CDR3 has 16 amino acids. Trimming at V came to 6 bases and at J to 1 base, leaving 8 bases not matched to a gene. Looked up from germline, CDR1 is SGHTA and CDR2 is FQGNSA.

The chain has TRBV28 and TRBJ1-2, with 7 bases fitting TRBD1. Germline V lookup: CDR1 MDHEN, CDR2 SYDVKM. Unmatched junction bases numbered 1, after V lost 11 bases and J lost 4 bases. This CDR3 has 10 residues. CDR3 protein: CADRVYGYTF. The CDR3 coding sequence is TGTGCCGACAGGGTCTATGGCTACACCTTC.

The chain links TRBV9 to TRBJ1-1, with D possibly matching TRBD1 (6 bases). The CDR3 extends over 15 amino acids. In germline, CDR1 is SGDLS, CDR2 YYNGEE. V was pared by 3 bases and J by 1 base, with 13 bases between. CDR3 sequence reads: CASSAGGGGNTEAFF. CDR3 sequence (DNA): TGTGCCAGCAGCGCCGGGGGGGGCGGGAACACTGAAGCTTTCTTT. Combining the CDR3 with reference TRBV9 and TRBJ1-1 gives the whole variable domain DSGVTQTPKHLITATGQRVTLRCSPRSGDLSVYWYQQSLDQGLQFLIQYYNGEERAKGNILERFSAQQFPDLHSELNLSSLELGDSALYFCASSAGGGGNTEAFFGQGTRLTVV.

The gene calls are TRBV6-6 and TRBJ2-2; D is ambiguous. V was shortened by 6 bases and J by 0 bases, with 8 bases between the two germline ends. The CDR3 is made up of 14 amino acids. Per the germline V gene, CDR1 is MNHNY and CDR2 is SVGAGI (reference sequence). The CDR3 DNA reads as TGTGCCAGCAGACTCTCTACGAACACCGGGGAGCTGTTTTTT. Its translation is CASRLSTNTGELFF.